Presented here are 18 T cell receptor beta chains from one specimen sequenced in a study of blood T cell repertoires in COVID-19. Assay used: immunoSEQ multiplex PCR; TCRdb lists only in-frame clones, some missing. The repertoire holds about 130,000 clones, with 84% as singletons. The sample taken for sequencing was peripheral blood. These receptors originate from a woman in her sixties with acute or convalescent COVID-19.

On this clone itself: The identical CDR3 is also encoded by other nucleotide sequences in the sample. The chain links TRBV2 to TRBJ2-7; perhaps TRBD1 as D (6 bases). The CDR3 is 13 amino acids. CDR1 and CDR2 from the germline V gene are SNHLY and FYNNEI. Between the trimmed V and J ends, which lost 4 bases and 3 bases, there was a span of 10 bases. The CDR3: CASSVGQIYEQYV. The CDR3 DNA is TGTGCCAGCAGTGTTGGACAGATCTACGAGCAGTACGTC.

V and J are TRBV19 and TRBJ2-1; 10 positions match TRBD1. This CDR3 has 15 residues. Losses at the gene ends were 4 bases for V and 8 bases for J; bases not matched to a gene: 8. Germline CDR1 LNHDA, CDR2 SQIVND (reference sequence). The CDR3: CASSNPGTGVDEQFF. CDR3 coding DNA: TGTGCCAGTAGTAACCCTGGGACAGGGGTTGATGAGCAGTTCTTC.

V gene TRBV7-2 combines with J gene TRBJ1-6, with TRBD1 matching over 11 bases. This CDR3 is 17 amino acids long. Trimming removed 5 bases from V and 2 bases from J; junction bases left unmatched: 5. Looked up from germline, CDR1 is SGHTA and CDR2 is FQGNSA. CDR3 protein: CASSLAGQGAYNSPLHF. The CDR3 coding sequence is TGTGCCAGCAGCCTCGCGGGACAGGGGGCCTATAATTCACCCCTCCACTTT.

This rearrangement joins TRBV4-1 to TRBJ1-2, with D hard to call. V lost 2 bases to trimming and J lost 1 base, with 14 bases between them. CDR1 MGHRA and CDR2 YSYEKL come from the germline V gene. The CDR3 is 16 amino acids. In DNA form, the CDR3 reads TGCGCCAGCAGCCAAAGCTTCATACCGAGTAACTATGGCTACACCTTC. This sequence encodes CASSQSFIPSNYGYTF.

This chain links TRBV2 with TRBJ1-5; a possible D gene is TRBD1 (5 bases). V lost 3 bases, J lost 5 bases, and 14 bases lay in between. CDR1 is SNHLY, CDR2 FYNNEI, per germline. This CDR3 is built from 15 residues. In nucleotides, the CDR3 is TGTGCCAGCAGTGATAAGCTAGGGGATGATCAGCCCCAGCATTTT. It yields the protein CASSDKLGDDQPQHF.

This sequence joins TRBV18 and TRBJ2-7; 13 nucleotides line up with TRBD2. The V segment lost 4 bases and the J segment 6 bases; nucleotides outside the gene matches: 6. Per germline, CDR1 KGHSH and CDR2 LQKENI. The CDR3 is 15 amino acids. In DNA, the CDR3 is TGTGCCAGCTCACAACTAGCGGGGGGGACGAGCGAGCAGTACTTC. This encodes CASSQLAGGTSEQYF.

This clone was found once. This sequence joins TRBV7-9 and TRBJ2-3, with 14 bases identical to TRBD2. J was trimmed by 3 bases and V by 3 bases; bases with no gene match: 5. The CDR3 extends over 17 amino acids. CDR1 and CDR2 from the germline V gene are SEHNR and FQNEAQ (reference sequence). CDR3 sequence: CASSFGLAGGGTDTQYF. Written as DNA, the CDR3 is TGTGCCAGCAGCTTTGGACTAGCGGGGGGAGGAACAGATACGCAGTATTTT.

The V and J genes are TRBV13 and TRBJ2-1; D uncertain. The CDR3 extends over 15 amino acids. Germline loops: CDR1 PRHDT, CDR2 FYEKMQ (reference sequence). Trimming removed 4 bases from V and 4 bases from J, with 14 bases in between. The CDR3 region is CASSSRRGGYNEQFF. In nucleotides, the CDR3 is TGTGCCAGCAGCTCCCGGCGAGGTGGATACAATGAGCAGTTCTTC.

J is TRBJ2-3 and V is TRBV5-6; 7 bases fit TRBD2. Trimming took 3 bases from V and 4 from J; bases not matched to a gene: 11. The germline V gene encodes CDR1 SGHDT and CDR2 YYEEEE. The length of the CDR3 is 16 residues. Written as DNA, the CDR3 is TGTGCCAGCAGCTCCCAGGGAGGGGCCGAAGCAGATACGCAGTATTTT. This sequence encodes CASSSQGGAEADTQYF. Variable domain in full (rest from reference TRBV5-6 and TRBJ2-3): DAGVTQSPTHLIKTRGQQVTLRCSPKSGHDTVSWYQQALGQGPQFIFQYYEEEERQRGNFPDRFSGHQFPNYSSELNVNALLLGDSALYLCASSSQGGAEADTQYFGPGTRLTVL.

The V call is TRBV6-5, the J call TRBJ1-6; no clear D. V lost 0 bases, J lost 11 bases, and 14 bases lay in between. The CDR3 has 15 residues. Germline assignment: CDR1 MNHEY and CDR2 SVGAGI. The chain's CDR3 is CASSYSVRTATPLHF. For the CDR3, the DNA is TGTGCCAGCAGTTACTCGGTTCGGACTGCTACACCCCTCCACTTT.

This rearrangement joins TRBV3-1 (or the pseudogene TRBV3-2) to TRBJ1-5; a weak D match, TRBD1 (5 bases). Looked up from germline, CDR1 is LGHDT and CDR2 is YNNKEL (reference sequence). The CDR3 covers 14 residues. V lost 1 base to trimming and J lost 7 bases, with 11 bases between them. This CDR3 reads CASSQGRVGQPQHF. CDR3 sequence (DNA): TGTGCCAGCAGCCAAGGCAGGGTTGGCCAGCCCCAGCATTTT.

J is TRBJ1-2 and V is TRBV27; TRBD1 matches 7 bases. The germline V gene encodes CDR1 MNHEY and CDR2 SMNVEV (reference sequence). With 5 bases clipped from V and 7 bases from J, the junction kept 13 bases outside the gene matches. The CDR3 contains 15 residues. The DNA of the CDR3 is TGTGCCAGCAGTAAACAACAGGGACAGCAAGTTGGCTACACCTTC. Its protein product is CASSKQQGQQVGYTF.

The rearrangement uses TRBV28 and TRBJ1-5; D unclear. Germline CDR1 is MDHEN and CDR2 is SYDVKM. V lost 4 bases to trimming and J lost 5 bases, with 3 bases between them. This CDR3 spans 11 amino acids. CDR3 region: CASSSDQPQHF. CDR3 coding DNA: TGTGCCAGCAGTTCCGATCAGCCCCAGCATTTT.

This clone was seen once. The V call is TRBV18, the J call TRBJ1-1; 7 nucleotides align to TRBD1. The germline V gene encodes CDR1 KGHSH and CDR2 LQKENI. The CDR3 length is 17 residues. V lost 2 bases to trimming and J lost 0 bases; unmatched junction nucleotides: 9. The CDR3 DNA reads TGTGCCAGCTCACCAGGGTGGGGACAGTACATGAACACTGAAGCTTTCTTT. Translating it yields CASSPGWGQYMNTEAFF.

This clone showed up just once. The chain has TRBV19 and TRBJ1-5; 8 bases line up with TRBD1. The CDR3 extends over 13 amino acids. CDR1 is LNHDA and CDR2 is SQIVND in the germline V gene (reference sequence). The ends lost 6 bases at V and 7 bases at J; junction bases unmatched: 5. CDR3 bases: TGTGCCAGTAGAACAGGGGGGGTACAGCCCCAGCATTTT. Its translation is CASRTGGVQPQHF.

This clone was counted once. The chain uses TRBV5-1 and TRBJ1-1; D is undetermined. Trimming cost V 3 bases and J 0 bases, with 6 bases left between them. Germline-derived CDR1 and CDR2 are SGHRS and YFSETQ. The CDR3 runs to 13 residues. The CDR3 bases are TGCGCCAGCAGCTACAGCATGAACACTGAAGCTTTCTTT. Protein sequence: CASSYSMNTEAFF.

The chain uses TRBV25-1 and TRBJ1-3; D not resolved. In germline, CDR1 is MGHDK, CDR2 SYGVNS. V was pared by 7 bases and J by 4 bases, with 17 bases between. CDR3 length equals 15 residues. This CDR3 is CASTGGFGIGNTIYF. The CDR3 region has the DNA TGTGCCAGCACCGGAGGGTTCGGAATAGGAAACACCATATATTTT.

This clone was detected once. V and J are TRBV10-3 and TRBJ1-1; a possible D gene is TRBD1 (5 bases). Trimming pared 8 bases from V and 0 bases from J, leaving 10 bases between. Germline values: CDR1 ENHRY, CDR2 SYGVKD. The CDR3 sequence is 13 residues long. The CDR3 coding sequence is TGTGCCATCCAGGACACCATGAACACTGAAGCTTTCTTT. It translates to CAIQDTMNTEAFF.